This T cell receptor (beta chain) was obtained from a study of CD8+CD57+ T cells in acquired aplastic anemia. Overall study context: Each DNA sample taken from sorted CD4+ and CD8+ cells came to around 2.9 ug on average.

As for this clonotype: Its antigen is not known.

Germline V gene sequence: CDR1 LNHDA, CDR2 SQIVND (reference sequence). Trimming left V 7 bases short and J 1 base short, with 7 bases between. The CDR3 has 12 amino acids. Study-wide results and caveats: Patients showed no significant difference from controls in CD8+ Simpson's diversity. Common to patients and controls were twenty-nine CD8+ CDR3 sequences.

The TCR beta profiling, which covered VDJ combination and CDR3 sequence, was carried out using genomic DNA as the template. TCRdb redid the calling of the reads with MiXCR, one entry per CDR3 protein. The sample records more than 250,000 distinct CDR3 sequences, approximately 57% being singletons. The chain is built from TRBV19 and TRBJ1-1, with D possibly matching TRBD1 (5 bases). What was sequenced was sorted CD4+, CD8+, or CD8+CD57+ T cells (not recorded which) from PBMCs. This TCR was sampled from a human donor with severe aplastic anemia or a healthy control (not recorded which). Here the CDR3 reads CASTGQNTEAFF. The DNA of the CDR3 is TGTGCCAGTACAGGACAGAACACTGAAGCTTTCTTT.